Listed below are T cell receptor beta chains from one sample, sequenced in a study of blood T cell repertoires in COVID-19. TCRdb's table, derived via immunoSEQ multiplex PCR, lists solely in-frame clones and lacks some. Of some 250,000 clones in the sample, approximately 86% were seen once. The sequenced material came from peripheral blood. The receptors originated from a woman in her twenties or thirties with acute or convalescent COVID-19. CDR3s include the opening cysteine and the closing phenylalanine or tryptophan. A D gene is named only where the DNA matches it firmly. The size field is filled for only some rows; it gives once, few, many or a size class.

j_call	clone_size	v_call	d_call	cdr3_aa	cdr3_nt
TRBJ1-4	NA	TRBV29-1	NA	CSVDDGGLFNEKLFF	TGCAGCGTTGACGACGGGGGGCTCTTTAATGAAAAACTGTTTTTT
TRBJ1-5	NA	TRBV18	NA	CASSPQGEPQHF	TGTGCCAGCTCACCACAGGGGGAGCCCCAGCATTTT
TRBJ1-6	NA	TRBV6-4	NA	CASSEAQGRSPLHF	TGTGCCAGCAGTGAGGCTCAGGGAAGGTCACCCCTCCACTTT
TRBJ1-4	NA	TRBV30	NA	CAWRRGSSNEKLFF	TGTGCCTGGAGAAGGGGTAGCAGTAATGAAAAACTGTTTTTT
TRBJ2-7	NA	TRBV27	TRBD2	CASSLAGGPGSEQYF	TGTGCCAGCAGTTTAGCGGGAGGGCCAGGATCCGAGCAGTACTTC
TRBJ2-1	NA	TRBV5-4	TRBD1	CASSKDRGGYNEQFF	TGTGCCAGCAGCAAGGACAGGGGAGGCTACAATGAGCAGTTCTTC
TRBJ2-1	once	TRBV6-5	NA	CASSYFGHQFF	TGTGCCAGCAGTTACTTCGGACATCAGTTCTTC
TRBJ1-3	once	TRBV19	NA	CASSIDRGLAGNTIYF	TGTGCCAGTAGTATAGACAGGGGATTGGCTGGAAACACCATATATTTT
TRBJ2-7	NA	TRBV6-2/TRBV6-3	TRBD2	CASSYNLLAGGLYEQYF	TGTGCCAGCAGTTACAACCTACTAGCGGGAGGGCTCTACGAGCAGTACTTC
TRBJ2-1	NA	TRBV7-2	TRBD2	CASSLRMLAGANEQFF	TGTGCCAGCAGTCTTAGGATGCTAGCGGGTGCCAATGAGCAGTTCTTC
TRBJ2-2	NA	TRBV25-1	TRBD2	CASPPSRQRGNTGELFF	TGTGCCAGCCCCCCTTCCCGACAGCGGGGGAACACCGGGGAGCTGTTTTTT
TRBJ2-3	NA	TRBV5-1	NA	CASSLRGMGTDTQYF	TGCGCCAGCAGCTTGAGGGGGATGGGCACAGATACGCAGTATTTT
TRBJ2-3	NA	TRBV4-3	TRBD2	CASSQVLGGSTDTQYF	TGCGCCAGCAGCCAAGTTTTGGGAGGGTCGACAGATACGCAGTATTTT
TRBJ2-5	NA	TRBV27	TRBD1	CASSSGQGVFETQYF	TGTGCCAGCAGTTCAGGACAGGGGGTTTTTGAGACCCAGTACTTC
TRBJ2-3	NA	TRBV6-5	NA	CASSPTTDNTDTQYF	TGTGCCAGCAGTCCGACCACAGATAACACAGATACGCAGTATTTT
TRBJ2-2	NA	TRBV6-5	TRBD2	CASSYFGGSPGELFF	TGTGCCAGCAGTTACTTCGGCGGGAGTCCCGGGGAGCTGTTTTTT
TRBJ1-1	NA	TRBV19	NA	CASRQSNTEAFF	TGTGCCAGCAGACAGTCGAACACTGAAGCTTTCTTT
TRBJ1-5	NA	TRBV7-2	NA	CASSLASFNQPQHF	TGTGCCAGCAGCTTAGCATCTTTCAATCAGCCCCAGCATTTT
TRBJ2-2	NA	TRBV7-9	TRBD1	CASSQIGQGANTGELFF	TGTGCCAGCAGCCAAATAGGACAGGGGGCGAACACCGGGGAGCTGTTTTTT
TRBJ2-5	few	TRBV11-2	NA	CASRAGANFETQYF	TGTGCCAGCAGGGCAGGGGCGAATTTTGAGACCCAGTACTTC
TRBJ1-2	NA	TRBV6-5	TRBD1	CASSYGGTGGGYTF	TGTGCCAGCAGTTACGGCGGGACAGGGGGAGGCTACACCTTC
TRBJ1-5	NA	TRBV3-1/TRBV3-2	TRBD1	CASSQGKRTGIFQPQHF	TGTGCCAGCAGCCAAGGAAAACGGACAGGGATTTTTCAGCCCCAGCATTTT
TRBJ1-3	NA	TRBV19	NA	CASSTAVSGNTIYF	TGTGCCAGTAGTACCGCAGTCTCTGGAAACACCATATATTTT
TRBJ1-2	NA	TRBV5-1	NA	CASSLARGYGYTF	TGCGCCAGCAGCTTGGCCCGGGGGTATGGCTACACCTTC
TRBJ2-7	NA	TRBV3-1/TRBV3-2	NA	CASSFREKASYEQYF	TGTGCCAGCAGCTTCCGGGAGAAAGCCTCCTACGAGCAGTACTTC
TRBJ1-1	NA	TRBV9	NA	CASSPTDPDTEAFF	TGTGCCAGCAGCCCAACAGACCCGGACACTGAAGCTTTCTTT
TRBJ2-3	NA	TRBV5-1	NA	CASSMGQAGADTQYF	TGCGCCAGCAGCATGGGCCAGGCCGGCGCAGATACGCAGTATTTT
TRBJ2-1	NA	TRBV9	TRBD2	CASSQRTSGRLDEQFF	TGTGCCAGCAGCCAACGGACTAGCGGGAGGCTAGATGAGCAGTTCTTC
TRBJ2-5	NA	TRBV6-2/TRBV6-3	TRBD1	CASSYLTGVPQRQETQYF	TGTGCCAGCAGTTACCTGACAGGGGTGCCCCAACGTCAAGAGACCCAGTACTTC
TRBJ1-1	NA	TRBV7-6	TRBD1	CASSPDRGRIYTEAFF	TGTGCCAGCAGCCCCGACAGGGGGCGCATTTACACTGAAGCTTTCTTT
TRBJ2-5	NA	TRBV7-9	NA	CASLAPGEKETQYF	TGTGCCAGCTTGGCCCCGGGAGAAAAAGAGACCCAGTACTTC
TRBJ1-2	NA	TRBV12-5	NA	CASGPKMESNYGYTF	TGTGCTAGTGGTCCAAAGATGGAGTCTAACTATGGCTACACCTTC
TRBJ2-7	NA	TRBV4-2	NA	CASSQDLDSSYEQYF	TGTGCCAGCAGCCAAGATCTGGACAGCTCCTACGAGCAGTACTTC
TRBJ2-7	NA	TRBV6-2/TRBV6-3	NA	CASSYSRSLGSEQYF	TGTGCCAGCAGTTACTCGAGGAGTCTGGGTAGCGAGCAGTACTTC
TRBJ1-4	NA	TRBV5-4	NA	CASSLGGLVDKLFF	TGTGCCAGCAGCTTGGGCGGACTGGTAGATAAACTGTTTTTT
TRBJ2-7	NA	TRBV7-2	TRBD2	CASSLVSGGGQFYEQYF	TGTGCCAGCAGCTTAGTCTCTGGGGGGGGTCAGTTCTACGAGCAGTACTTC